This T cell receptor beta chain comes out of a study of preoperative IRX-2 immunotherapy in early breast cancer. Some clones are missing from TCRdb's copy, which holds only in-frame ones; the method was immunoSEQ multiplex PCR. The sample has fewer than 70,000 clones; roughly 94% are singletons. Treatment denoted: preoperative locoregional IRX-2 cytokine immunotherapy. Samples came from a phase Ib trial of preoperative locoregional IRX-2 cytokine immunotherapy. The V and J ends lost 2 bases and 5 bases respectively, with 16 bases between them. The germline CDR1 and CDR2 sequences are MDHEN and SYDVKM. This CDR3 has 15 residues.

The sequence came from a human donor with breast cancer. This chain links TRBV28 with TRBJ2-7, with D perhaps matching TRBD2 (5 bases). The specimen was collected from a patient treated with IRX-2 immunotherapy. CDR3 nucleotides: TGTGCCAGCAGTTTACCGGTCACTAGTAGGCACGAGCAGTACTTC. This encodes CASSLPVTSRHEQYF.